These 7 T cell receptor beta chains originate from one sample sequenced in a study of human T cells and chemical hapten exposure. TCRdb re-analysed the 5' RACE reads in MiXCR, keeping a single row per CDR3 protein. Among over 95,000 distinct CDR3 sequences listed, more than 15% were seen once. Unfractionated whole blood yielded the extracted total RNA. The receptors were sampled from a human donor in good health.

The rearrangement links TRBV6-5 to TRBJ1-1, with a weak D call TRBD1 (5 bases). CDR3 size: 14 residues. Germline V lookup: CDR1 MNHEY, CDR2 SVGAGI. The V and J ends lost 6 bases and 0 bases respectively, with 11 bases between them. For the CDR3, the DNA is TGTGCCAGCAGAGCAGGGTCCATGAACACTGAAGCTTTCTTT. This translates into CASRAGSMNTEAFF.

The chain is built from TRBV5-1 and TRBJ2-5; unclear D gene. There are 13 residues in the CDR3. Germline V gene lookup returns CDR1 SGHRS and CDR2 YFSETQ. Deletions cut 4 bases from V and 4 bases from J, with 11 bases between. The CDR3 DNA is TGCGCCAGCAGCCAAGGTCGCGGAGAGACCCAGTACTTC. Amino acid sequence: CASSQGRGETQYF.

Written as DNA, the CDR3 is TGCAGCGTTGAGCGTCGGGTTAATGAAAAACTGTTTTTT. Amino acid sequence: CSVERRVNEKLFF. V gene TRBV29-1 combines with J gene TRBJ1-4; D gene unclear. The CDR3 contains 13 residues. Germline CDR1 is SQVTM and CDR2 is ANQGSEA. Deletions cut 3 bases from V and 4 bases from J, with 9 bases between.

The chain couples TRBV28 to TRBJ2-4, with D tentatively TRBD2 (5 bases). V lost 6 bases, J lost 8 bases, and 20 bases lay in between. The CDR3 runs to 15 residues. Germline CDR1 and CDR2: MDHEN and SYDVKM. The CDR3 sequence is CASRPASAAVDIQYF. The DNA of the CDR3 is TGTGCCAGCAGACCGGCGAGTGCAGCGGTCGACATTCAGTACTTC.

V is TRBV4-1 and J is TRBJ1-1; a possible D gene is TRBD1 (5 bases). The CDR3 contains 15 residues. Looked up from germline, CDR1 is MGHRA and CDR2 is YSYEKL. The ends were cut back, 4 bases at V and 0 bases at J, with 12 bases in the middle. The CDR3 sequence: CASSPTTDMNTEAFF. The DNA of the CDR3 is TGCGCCAGCAGCCCCACGACAGATATGAACACTGAAGCTTTCTTT.

This chain joins TRBV7-6 and TRBJ2-1, with D uncertain. CDR1 SGHVS and CDR2 FNYEAQ come from the germline V gene. This CDR3 is 19 amino acids long. Between the trimmed V and J ends, which lost 1 base and 2 bases, there was a span of 21 bases. As DNA, the CDR3 is TGTGCCAGCAGCTTAGGGTCCAGCCCCCCCAGACCTACCTACAATGAGCAGTTCTTC. It specifies CASSLGSSPPRPTYNEQFF.

The J gene is TRBJ2-6, the V gene TRBV5-1, with 9 positions matching TRBD1. Germline values: CDR1 SGHRS, CDR2 YFSETQ. With 6 bases clipped from V and 1 base from J, the junction kept 8 bases outside the gene matches. The length of the CDR3 is 17 residues. Written as DNA, the CDR3 is TGCGCCAGCAATCCCGAGACAGGGGGTTCTGGGGCCAACGTCCTGACTTTC. Translated, it gives CASNPETGGSGANVLTF.